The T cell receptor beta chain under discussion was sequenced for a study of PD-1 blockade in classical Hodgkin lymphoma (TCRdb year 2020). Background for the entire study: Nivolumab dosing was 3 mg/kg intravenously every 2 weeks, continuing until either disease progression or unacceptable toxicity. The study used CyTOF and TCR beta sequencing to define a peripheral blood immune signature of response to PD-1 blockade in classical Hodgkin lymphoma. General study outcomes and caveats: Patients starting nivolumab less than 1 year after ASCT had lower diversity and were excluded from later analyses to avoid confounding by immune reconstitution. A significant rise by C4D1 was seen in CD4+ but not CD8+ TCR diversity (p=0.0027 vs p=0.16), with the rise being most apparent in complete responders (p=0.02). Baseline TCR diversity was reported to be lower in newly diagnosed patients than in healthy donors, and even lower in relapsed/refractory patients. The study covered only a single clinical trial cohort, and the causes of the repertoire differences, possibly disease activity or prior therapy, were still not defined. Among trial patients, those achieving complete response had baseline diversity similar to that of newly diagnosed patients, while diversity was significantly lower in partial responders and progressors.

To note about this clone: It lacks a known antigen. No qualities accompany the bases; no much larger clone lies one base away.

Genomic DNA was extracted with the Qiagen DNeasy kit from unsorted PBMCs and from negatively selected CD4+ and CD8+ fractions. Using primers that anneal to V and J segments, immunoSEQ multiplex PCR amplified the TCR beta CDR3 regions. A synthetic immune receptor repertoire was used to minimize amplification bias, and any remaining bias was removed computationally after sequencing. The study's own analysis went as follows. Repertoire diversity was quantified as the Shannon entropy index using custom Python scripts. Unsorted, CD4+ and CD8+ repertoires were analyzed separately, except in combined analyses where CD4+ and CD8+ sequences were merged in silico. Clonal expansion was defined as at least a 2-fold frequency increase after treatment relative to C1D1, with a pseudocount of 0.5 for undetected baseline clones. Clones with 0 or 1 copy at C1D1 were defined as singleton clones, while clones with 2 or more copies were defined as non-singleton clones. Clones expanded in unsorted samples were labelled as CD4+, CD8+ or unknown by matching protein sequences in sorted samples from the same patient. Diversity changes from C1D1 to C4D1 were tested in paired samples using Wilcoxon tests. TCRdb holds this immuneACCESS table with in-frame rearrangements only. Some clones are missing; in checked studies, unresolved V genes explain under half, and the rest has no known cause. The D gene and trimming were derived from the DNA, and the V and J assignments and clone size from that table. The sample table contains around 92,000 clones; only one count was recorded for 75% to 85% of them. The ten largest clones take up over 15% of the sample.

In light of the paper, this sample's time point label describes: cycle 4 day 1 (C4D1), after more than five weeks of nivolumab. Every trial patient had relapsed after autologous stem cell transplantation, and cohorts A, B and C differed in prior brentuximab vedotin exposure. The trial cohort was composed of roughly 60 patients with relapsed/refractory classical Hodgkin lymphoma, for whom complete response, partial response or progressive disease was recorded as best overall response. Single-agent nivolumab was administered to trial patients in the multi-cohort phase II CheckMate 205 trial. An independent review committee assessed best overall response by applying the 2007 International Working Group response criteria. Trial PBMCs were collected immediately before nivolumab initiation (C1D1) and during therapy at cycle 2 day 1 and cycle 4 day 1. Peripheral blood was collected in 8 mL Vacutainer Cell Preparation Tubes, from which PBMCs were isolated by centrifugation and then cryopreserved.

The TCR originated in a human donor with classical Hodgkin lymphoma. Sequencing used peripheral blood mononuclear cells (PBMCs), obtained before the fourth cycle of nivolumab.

The DNA sequence is as follows: TGTGCCAGCAGCTTTTCACAGGGGTCTGGAAACACCATATATTTT. This codes for CASSFSQGSGNTIYF. The sequence is built from TRBV7-6 and TRBJ1-3; a stretch of 7 junction bases matches TRBD1. CDR1 and CDR2, looked up from the germline V gene, are SGHVS and FNYEAQ. Measured from the cysteine to the phenylalanine, the CDR3 is 15 residues long. Solely the CDR3 DNA is kept, with 45 bases framed from the first base. V has 3 bases trimmed and J has 1 base trimmed; junction bases matching no gene number 3. The CDR3 plus the reference TRBV7-6 and TRBJ1-3 genes for the other parts give the full variable domain: GAGVSQSPRYKVTKRGQDVALRCDPISGHVSLYWYRQALGQGPEFLTYFNYEAQQDKSGLPNDRFSAERPEGSISTLTIQRTEQRDSAMYRCASSFSQGSGNTIYFGEGSWLTVV.